The 28 T cell receptor beta chains given below trace back to one sample, sequenced in a study of graft-versus-host responses after intestinal transplantation. Data came from immunoSEQ multiplex PCR; TCRdb stores just in-frame clones and leaves some out. The data contain about 90,000 clones, roughly 93% of them singletons. Their antigen targets remain unknown. Specimen: unstimulated CD8+ T cells sorted from spleen or lymph node cells, collected before intestinal transplant. These receptors came from a human donor who received an intestinal transplant.

This chain links TRBV19 with TRBJ1-5; D not certain. Germline-derived CDR1 and CDR2 are LNHDA and SQIVND (reference sequence). V lost 5 bases and J 9 bases, leaving 11 bases between the germline ends. The CDR3 spans 12 residues. This CDR3 reads CASSEAGVPQHF. The CDR3 DNA is TGTGCCAGTAGTGAGGCCGGGGTGCCCCAGCATTTT.

Here the CDR3 DNA reads TGTGCCAGCAGTTTAGCGACAGGGGAACCTTTAGGCTACACCTTC. It yields the protein CASSLATGEPLGYTF. The chain employs TRBV6-5 and TRBJ1-2; 8 bases agree with TRBD1. This CDR3 comprises 15 residues. The J segment lost 8 bases and the V segment lost 4 bases, leaving 12 bases of the junction unmatched. Germline V lookup: CDR1 MNHEY, CDR2 SVGAGI.

This clone appeared a single time. This chain joins TRBV28 and TRBJ1-1; 7 bases agree with TRBD1. Trimming took 3 bases from V and 1 from J; bases not matched to a gene: 11. The CDR3 is 17 residues long. Per germline, CDR1 MDHEN and CDR2 SYDVKM. This CDR3 is CASSFSAGGLANTEAFF. The CDR3 nucleotides read TGTGCCAGCAGTTTTTCGGCAGGGGGTTTGGCGAACACTGAAGCTTTCTTT.

The chain uses TRBV4-1 and TRBJ2-1; 11 nucleotides align to TRBD1. Germline V gene lookup returns CDR1 MGHRA and CDR2 YSYEKL. This CDR3 has 15 residues. Trimming took 3 bases from V and 8 from J; bases not matched to a gene: 6. CDR3 nucleotide sequence: TGCGCCAGCAGCCACGGACAGGGGGCTGGAGATGAGCAGTTCTTC. It codes for CASSHGQGAGDEQFF.

This clone was found a few times. The chain is built from TRBV27 and TRBJ1-3; TRBD1 matches 7 bases. This CDR3 is 15 amino acids long. Looked up from germline, CDR1 is MNHEY and CDR2 is SMNVEV (reference sequence). V dropped 5 bases and J dropped 0; count of bases not matched to a gene: 4. The CDR3 loop reads CASSLQGSSGNTIYF. CDR3 in DNA: TGTGCCAGCAGTCTACAGGGGAGCTCTGGAAACACCATATATTTT.

This rearrangement joins TRBV19 to TRBJ2-1; TRBD1 matches at 8 bases. The CDR3 spans 16 residues. CDR1 is LNHDA and CDR2 is SQIVND in the germline V gene (reference sequence). The ends lost 4 bases at V and 0 bases at J; junction bases unmatched: 5. CDR3 protein: CASSTSGTGSYNEQFF. CDR3 nucleotide sequence: TGTGCCAGTAGTACTTCCGGGACAGGCTCCTACAATGAGCAGTTCTTC.

The V call is TRBV14, the J call TRBJ1-3; tentatively, D is TRBD1 (6 bases). The CDR3 length is 15 residues. The germline V gene has CDR1 SGHDN and CDR2 FVKESK. Trimming shortened V by 4 bases and J by 12 bases, and 22 bases separated the two germline ends. CDR3 sequence: CASSRETGPYDDIYF. CDR3 nucleotide sequence: TGTGCCAGCAGCCGAGAGACAGGCCCCTACGACGACATATATTTT.

The chain links TRBV5-5 to TRBJ2-7, with 8 bases identical to TRBD1. The CDR3 sequence is 14 residues long. The ends lost 0 bases at V and 2 bases at J; junction bases unmatched: 1. CDR1 is SGHKS and CDR2 is YYEKEE in the germline V gene (reference sequence). CDR3 sequence reads: CASSLGTGPYEQYF. For the CDR3, the DNA is TGTGCCAGCAGCTTGGGGACAGGGCCCTACGAGCAGTACTTC.

The chain employs TRBV6-5 and TRBJ2-1, with 12 nucleotides matching TRBD2. CDR1 MNHEY and CDR2 SVGAGI come from the germline V gene. This CDR3 is 15 amino acids long. Trimming at V came to 6 bases and at J to 4 bases, leaving 4 bases not matched to a gene. The CDR3 is CASRPGTSGYNEQFF. CDR3 in DNA: TGTGCCAGCAGACCCGGGACTAGCGGGTACAATGAGCAGTTCTTC.

V usage is TRBV28 and J usage is TRBJ2-2; D remains unclear. CDR3 length equals 14 residues. The V and J ends lost 2 bases and 2 bases respectively, with 6 bases between them. CDR1 is MDHEN and CDR2 is SYDVKM in the germline V gene. The CDR3 DNA reads TGTGCCAGCAGTTTAAGAGTAAACACCGGGGAGCTGTTTTTT. Protein sequence: CASSLRVNTGELFF.

The table lists this clone with a count of one. V and J are TRBV27 and TRBJ1-1; weak D call: TRBD1 (5 bases). Trimming left V 0 bases short and J 8 bases short, with 13 bases between. CDR3 size: 14 residues. Germline assignment: CDR1 MNHEY and CDR2 SMNVEV (reference sequence). The CDR3 region has the DNA TGTGCCAGCAGTTTATCAGCGGGGACCCCCGAAGCTTTCTTT. Protein sequence: CASSLSAGTPEAFF.

This clone was recorded a few times. The genes are TRBV7-9 and TRBJ2-1, with TRBD2 identical over 13 bases. CDR1 SEHNR and CDR2 FQNEAQ come from the germline V gene (reference sequence). The CDR3 sequence is 17 residues long. After removal of 5 bases from V and 2 bases from J, the junction contained 6 bases not matched to a gene. The CDR3 here is CASSIWGLAGPYNEQFF. In DNA, the CDR3 is TGTGCCAGCAGCATATGGGGACTAGCGGGACCCTACAATGAGCAGTTCTTC.

The chain combines TRBV11-2 with TRBJ2-7, with no clear D. The CDR3 runs to 13 residues. CDR1 and CDR2 (germline): SGHAT, FQNNGV. V gave up 0 bases and J gave up 3 bases, with 6 bases separating them. CDR3 coding DNA: TGTGCCAGCAGCTTAGATAGCAGCTACGAGCAGTACTTC. This sequence encodes CASSLDSSYEQYF.

With respect to this clone: Other DNA sequences within the sample encode an identical CDR3. V gene TRBV19 combines with J gene TRBJ2-7; possibly TRBD1 for D (5 bases). CDR1 is LNHDA and CDR2 is SQIVND in the germline V gene (reference sequence). CDR3 length: 14 residues. V was clipped by 1 base and J by 2 bases, with 9 bases between them. The CDR3 nucleotides read TGTGCCAGTAGTATAGGAACAGGAGCCTACGAGCAGTACTTC. This translates into CASSIGTGAYEQYF.

The J gene is TRBJ2-4, the V gene TRBV7-2; no clear D gene. Germline V gives CDR1 SGHTA, CDR2 FQGNSA. The length of the CDR3 is 15 residues. The ends were cut back, 3 bases at V and 1 base at J, with 10 bases in the middle. CDR3 in DNA: TGTGCCAGCAGCTTTGGAGCAGCGGCCAAAAACATTCAGTACTTC. It codes for CASSFGAAAKNIQYF.

Written as DNA, the CDR3 is TGTGCCAGCAGCGGGCTGGACAGGGGGGAAAATGGCTACACCTTC. Amino acids: CASSGLDRGENGYTF. The rearrangement uses TRBV5-4 and TRBJ1-2; the match to TRBD1 covers 10 bases. CDR3 length: 15 residues. The trim removed 4 bases at V and 6 bases at J, leaving 9 bases unmatched. The germline V gene has CDR1 SGHNT and CDR2 YYREEE (reference sequence).

The chain links TRBV7-9 to TRBJ1-1, with 7 nucleotides matching TRBD1. Unmatched junction bases numbered 24, after V lost 5 bases and J lost 6 bases. The germline V gene encodes CDR1 SEHNR and CDR2 FQNEAQ (reference sequence). The CDR3 loop spans 19 amino acids. This CDR3 is CASSGMGYVRETGRAEAFF. In nucleotides, the CDR3 is TGTGCCAGCAGCGGGATGGGATACGTTAGAGAGACAGGGCGGGCTGAAGCTTTCTTT.

The V gene is TRBV2, the J gene TRBJ2-5, with 8 bases lining up with TRBD2. The V segment lost 2 bases and the J segment 2 bases; nucleotides outside the gene matches: 7. The germline V gene has CDR1 SNHLY and CDR2 FYNNEI. The CDR3 length is 16 residues. The CDR3, as DNA: TGTGCCAGCAGTGAAATACTAGCGGAAATTCAAGAGACCCAGTACTTC. Residues: CASSEILAEIQETQYF.

Only one count was recorded for this clone. The chain joins TRBV12-2 to TRBJ2-7; the table assigns TRBD2, which was not confirmed against the DNA. TRBV12-2 is listed as a pseudogene. The CDR3 is made up of 14 amino acids. The CDR3 DNA follows: TGTGCAAGTCGCTTAGCGAGGAGGGGAGGAAAGCAGTACTTC. Protein sequence: CASRLARRGGKQYF.

The chain joins TRBV28 to TRBJ1-5; 7 bases line up with TRBD1. CDR3 length: 16 amino acids. The V gene end was trimmed by 5 bases and the J gene end by 3 bases; junction bases not matched to a gene: 10. Germline lookup yields CDR1 MDHEN and CDR2 SYDVKM. As DNA, the CDR3 is TGTGCCAGCAGTACCCGACAGGGCCCCATCAATCAGCCCCAGCATTTT. It translates to CASSTRQGPINQPQHF. Filled out from reference TRBV28 and TRBJ1-5, the complete variable domain reads DVKVTQSSRYLVKRTGEKVFLECVQDMDHENMFWYRQDPGLGLRLIYFSYDVKMKEKGDIPEGYSVSREKKERFSLILESASTNQTSMYLCASSTRQGPINQPQHFGDGTRLSIL.

This rearrangement joins TRBV29-1 to TRBJ1-1; D not certain. Looked up from germline, CDR1 is SQVTM and CDR2 is ANQGSEA. The V and J ends lost 6 bases and 8 bases respectively, with 16 bases between them. This CDR3 is 12 amino acids long. CDR3 protein: CSVRGLKPEAFF. DNA of the CDR3: TGCAGCGTCCGCGGGCTGAAGCCAGAAGCTTTCTTT. Drawing the rest from reference TRBV29-1 and TRBJ1-1, the complete variable domain is SAVISQKPSRDICQRGTSLTIQCQVDSQVTMMFWYRQQPGQSLTLIATANQGSEATYESGFVIDKFPISRPNLTFSTLTVSNMSPEDSSIYLCSVRGLKPEAFFGQGTRLTVV.

The chain has TRBV4-3 and TRBJ1-6; 7 bases are a match to TRBD1. This CDR3 has 15 amino acids. Germline CDR1 LGHNA, CDR2 YSLEER. Trimming took 5 bases from V and 7 from J; bases not matched to a gene: 8. The CDR3 is CASSVRQGWNSPLHF. As DNA, the CDR3 is TGCGCCAGCAGCGTCCGACAGGGTTGGAATTCACCCCTCCACTTT.

The gene calls are TRBV19 and TRBJ1-1; 8 bases match TRBD1. J was trimmed by 2 bases and V by 6 bases; bases with no gene match: 2. CDR3 length: 13 residues. The V gene's germline CDR1 is LNHDA and CDR2 SQIVND (reference sequence). The CDR3 coding sequence is TGTGCCAGTAGACAGGGGGTAAACACTGAAGCTTTCTTT. Amino acids: CASRQGVNTEAFF.

V and J are TRBV7-9 and TRBJ1-2; 7 bases are a match to TRBD1. J was trimmed by 9 bases and V by 4 bases; bases with no gene match: 11. Germline CDR1 SEHNR, CDR2 FQNEAQ (reference sequence). The CDR3 loop spans 14 amino acids. The CDR3 DNA follows: TGTGCCAGCAGCTCTCCGACAGGGACTTCTAGCTACACCTTC. This sequence encodes CASSSPTGTSSYTF.

This chain uses TRBV5-1 with TRBJ2-3; D unclear. V was pared by 0 bases and J by 3 bases, with 11 bases between. CDR1 SGHRS and CDR2 YFSETQ come from the germline V gene. This CDR3 is 15 amino acids long. CDR3 sequence: CASSLVGVSTDTQYF. The DNA for the CDR3 is TGCGCCAGCAGCTTGGTGGGCGTATCGACAGATACGCAGTATTTT.

The chain couples TRBV11-2 to TRBJ2-1; 14 nucleotides line up with TRBD2. The CDR3 is made up of 17 amino acids. The germline gives CDR1 SGHAT, CDR2 FQNNGV. Germline trimming cut 1 base from V and 6 bases from J; bases unmatched to any gene: 5. The CDR3 loop reads CASSLAGGLAGVNEQFF. CDR3 nucleotide sequence: TGTGCCAGCAGCTTAGCCGGGGGACTAGCGGGGGTCAATGAGCAGTTCTTC.

The count of this clone is one. V gene TRBV19 combines with J gene TRBJ2-7, with a possible D match to TRBD2 (5 bases). Germline CDR1 LNHDA, CDR2 SQIVND (reference sequence). The CDR3 runs to 15 residues. V gave up 3 bases and J gave up 0 bases, with 12 bases separating them. CDR3: CASSIRGPVSYEQYF. CDR3 bases: TGTGCCAGTAGTATCAGAGGGCCAGTCTCCTACGAGCAGTACTTC.

In this sample, this clone turned up a few times. The J gene is TRBJ2-3, the V gene TRBV4-3; TRBD2 matches at 8 bases. Germline-derived CDR1 and CDR2 are LGHNA and YSLEER. V lost 4 bases to trimming and J lost 1 base; unmatched junction nucleotides: 10. The CDR3 has 17 amino acids. The CDR3 region is CASSRSPSSGGTDTQYF. Written as DNA, the CDR3 is TGCGCCAGCAGCCGATCCCCGAGTAGCGGGGGCACAGATACGCAGTATTTT.